Described below is a single T cell receptor (beta chain) sequence and its context. Its antigen is unknown. The CDR3 has 14 amino acids. V dropped 6 bases and J dropped 5 bases, with 13 bases sitting between them. Germline assignment: CDR1 MNHEY and CDR2 SVGAGI. The sample originates from a study of T cell responses to AZD1222 COVID-19 vaccine. Study-level points and caveats: Breadth and depth of Spike-specific TCRs rose after two AZD1222 doses. The peak T cell response came first, and repertoires were sampled only after it. Of the AZD1222 recipients, only 5 or 6 were seropositive at baseline. Of spike-specific TCRs, nearly half reportedly target regions left unmutated in variants.

Repertoires were generated with immunoSEQ multiplex PCR, while TCRdb's copy carries only in-frame clones and drops some. The table lists 140,000 or so clones, more than 80% of them singletons. The input for sequencing was peripheral blood, taken 28 days after the second dose of the MenACWY control vaccine. The chain employs TRBV6-5 and TRBJ1-4, with TRBD1 as a possible D gene (5 bases). The receptor was isolated from an adult who received the MenACWY meningococcal vaccine as a control. For the CDR3, the DNA is TGTGCCAGCAGGAGAGACAGCTACAATGAAAAACTGTTTTTT. This gives the protein CASRRDSYNEKLFF.